The 5 T cell receptor beta chains presented below share a single source sample, sequenced in a study of blood T cell repertoires in COVID-19. Some clones are missing from TCRdb's copy, which holds only in-frame ones; the method was immunoSEQ multiplex PCR. The sample consists of 130,000 to 150,000 clones, 70% to 90% of them appearing once. The sequenced sample was peripheral blood. These receptor sequences come from a woman aged 55 to 70 with COVID-19, enrolled during active disease.

V usage is TRBV2 and J usage is TRBJ1-3; tentative D call: TRBD1 (5 bases). Looked up from germline, CDR1 is SNHLY and CDR2 is FYNNEI. V lost 3 bases and J lost 2, with 14 bases in between. This CDR3 comprises 16 residues. CDR3 loop: CASSDPLAGTGNTIYF. The CDR3 bases are TGTGCCAGCAGTGACCCCCTGGCAGGGACTGGAAACACCATATATTTT. Combining the CDR3 with reference TRBV2 and TRBJ1-3 gives the whole variable domain EPEVTQTPSHQVTQMGQEVILRCVPISNHLYFYWYRQILGQKVEFLVSFYNNEISEKSEIFDDQFSVERPDGSNFTLKIRSTKLEDSAMYFCASSDPLAGTGNTIYFGEGSWLTVV.

The rearrangement joins TRBV5-1 to TRBJ1-2; perhaps TRBD1 as D (5 bases). The CDR3 contains 13 residues. The germline gives CDR1 SGHRS, CDR2 YFSETQ. V was cut by 4 bases and J by 4 bases, with 11 bases left in between. The chain's CDR3 is CASSPQVAYGYTF. The CDR3 DNA is TGCGCCAGCAGCCCACAGGTTGCCTATGGCTACACCTTC.

This clone was picked up a small number of times. The chain joins TRBV24-1 to TRBJ2-3; D ambiguous. Per germline, CDR1 KGHDR and CDR2 SFDVKD. The CDR3 has 11 amino acids. With 6 bases removed from V and 3 bases from J, the gap between germline ends came to 3 bases. CDR3 in amino acids: CATSPTDTQYF. The DNA for the CDR3 is TGTGCCACCAGTCCGACAGATACGCAGTATTTT.

The genes are TRBV7-9 and TRBJ2-2; 7 nucleotides agree with TRBD1. Germline trimming cut 7 bases from V and 3 bases from J; bases unmatched to any gene: 8. Germline CDR1 reads SEHNR; CDR2 reads FQNEAQ (reference sequence). The CDR3 is made up of 15 amino acids. The CDR3, as DNA: TGTGCCAGCACCTACAAGGGGGCGTACACCGGGGAGCTGTTTTTT. This codes for CASTYKGAYTGELFF. The full variable domain, in which reference TRBV7-9 and TRBJ2-2 provide the parts outside the CDR3, is DTGVSQNPRHKITKRGQNVTFRCDPISEHNRLYWYRQTLGQGPEFLTYFQNEAQLEKSRLLSDRFSAERPKGSFSTLEIQRTEQGDSAMYLCASTYKGAYTGELFFGEGSRLTVL.

This rearrangement joins TRBV13 to TRBJ2-7; D is ambiguous. This CDR3 has 15 amino acids. V dropped 6 bases and J dropped 2 bases, with 17 bases sitting between them. Germline values: CDR1 PRHDT, CDR2 FYEKMQ (reference sequence). CDR3 sequence reads: CASRNESLSPYEQYF. The CDR3 DNA is TGTGCCAGCAGGAATGAGAGTTTATCCCCCTACGAGCAGTACTTC.